The clone carrying this TCR beta chain was picked up a small number of times. Its antigen is unknown. These data originate in a study of vaccination and CD4 T cells after COVID-19. Trimming shortened V by 3 bases and J by 1 base, and 4 bases separated the two germline ends. The CDR3 runs to 12 residues. Looked up from germline, CDR1 is DFQATT and CDR2 is SNEGSKA (reference sequence). Sequenced with the Oncomine TCR Beta short-read assay was DNA taken from cultured CD4+ T cells. Each CDR3 protein gets one entry after TCRdb re-called the PCR reads with MiXCR. In the table there are 20,000 to 30,000 distinct CDR3 sequences, around three fifths of which are singletons. The treatment here: approximately 9-day PBMC culture with coronavirus spike peptide pools or control peptides (ViraFEST assay). Every positive PCR date fell between March and December 2020, earlier than the US Alpha, Beta and Delta variants.

The sequenced sample was CD4+ T cells from blood, cultured in vitro. J is TRBJ1-5 and V is TRBV20-1; unclear D gene. This receptor was taken from a human donor who had recovered from COVID-19. This CDR3 is CSASRSNQPQHF. CDR3 nucleotides: TGCAGTGCTAGCAGGAGCAATCAGCCCCAGCATTTT.